This entry describes one TCR beta chain. Antigen specificity is unknown. Trimming removed 2 bases at V and 7 bases at J, with 11 bases between. The CDR3 runs to 13 residues. Germline V gene sequence: CDR1 MDHEN, CDR2 SYDVKM. This sample is part of a study of naive and memory T cell subsets. Two oligonucleotides, mixed equimolar, formed the beta constant-region primer covering TRBC1 and TRBC2. Four rounds of PCR amplified the ligated cDNA using nested alpha and beta constant-region primers plus SP2. TCRdb reprocessed the UMI-ligation and nested PCR reads via MiXCR and lists one record per CDR3 protein. The sample consists of approximately 150,000 distinct CDR3 sequences, under 25% of them appearing once. Points from the study as a whole: Expression changes during T cell differentiation may affect RNA-based TCR counts. Especially in CD8 cells, naive repertoires contained a few larger clonotypes, possibly CD45RA-re-expressing memory cells.

V usage is TRBV28 and J usage is TRBJ1-2; D is perhaps TRBD1 (5 bases). Sequenced: naive CD4+ T cells from blood. The receptor was derived from a human donor in good health. The CDR3 region is CASSLVGQSGYTF. The CDR3, as DNA: TGTGCCAGCAGTTTAGTGGGGCAGAGTGGCTACACCTTC.